This T cell receptor beta chain was sequenced for a study of radiation and T cells in renal cell carcinoma. Overall study context: Nephrectomy followed 15 Gy stereotactic body radiation by 4 weeks.

As for this clone: Its antigen is still unknown.

Points from the study as a whole: In blood, top tumor clones expanded by 2 weeks, shrinking by 4.

Time point of the sample: blood 2 weeks post-SBRT. Treatment defined: 15 Gy SBRT to primary tumor, nephrectomy 4 weeks later. The CDR3 covers 13 residues. CDR1 SQVTM and CDR2 ANQGSEA come from the germline V gene. Deletions cut 3 bases from V and 4 bases from J, with 11 bases between. Here immunoSEQ multiplex PCR was the method, and the copy in TCRdb shows in-frame clones only, minus some. The repertoire holds 120,000 or so clones, with 81% as singletons. Sequenced here: blood, sampled from a patient whose treatment included radiotherapy and nephrectomy. The sequence came from a man aged 45 to 65 with renal cell carcinoma. The genes are TRBV29-1 and TRBJ2-3; TRBD2 is a possible D gene (5 bases). Here the CDR3 reads CSVDKRGADTQYF. CDR3 nucleotide sequence: TGCAGCGTTGATAAACGGGGAGCAGATACGCAGTATTTT.